Following are 21 T cell receptor beta chains from one sample sequenced in a study of blood T cell repertoires in COVID-19. TCRdb keeps only in-frame clones here, not all; method: immunoSEQ multiplex PCR. This table holds some 200,000 clones, around 88% found once. The sequenced sample was peripheral blood. The receptors here all came from a man in his late teens or twenties with active or convalescent COVID-19.

V usage is TRBV5-5 and J usage is TRBJ1-2; a possible D gene is TRBD1 (6 bases). V lost 0 bases and J lost 0, with 12 bases in between. Germline V gene sequence: CDR1 SGHKS, CDR2 YYEKEE (reference sequence). This CDR3 comprises 16 residues. CDR3: CASSLEDRSPNYGYTF. DNA of the CDR3: TGTGCCAGCAGCTTGGAGGACAGAAGCCCTAACTATGGCTACACCTTC.

The rearrangement uses TRBV7-9 and TRBJ2-7; D gene ambiguous. CDR3 length: 11 amino acids. CDR1 SEHNR and CDR2 FQNEAQ come from the germline V gene (reference sequence). V lost 5 bases and J 7 bases, leaving 9 bases between the germline ends. The CDR3 protein is CASSPEREQYF. The CDR3 DNA is TGTGCCAGCAGCCCCGAGAGAGAGCAGTACTTC.

The rearrangement uses TRBV27 and TRBJ1-1, with D possibly TRBD1 on 6 matching bases. The CDR3 consists of 17 residues. CDR1 and CDR2 from the germline V gene are MNHEY and SMNVEV (reference sequence). Trimming took 3 bases from V and 7 from J, leaving 24 bases between them. CDR3 coding DNA: TGTGCCAGCAGTTTTCTTTCCCTCAGGGAGAGGGGGAATGAAGCTTTCTTT. Amino acids: CASSFLSLRERGNEAFF.

This chain uses TRBV27 with TRBJ1-5; 10 positions match TRBD1. Germline loops: CDR1 MNHEY, CDR2 SMNVEV (reference sequence). The CDR3 is made up of 15 amino acids. V was pared by 4 bases and J by 2 bases, with 2 bases of the junction left unmatched. The CDR3 DNA reads as TGTGCCAGCAGTTCCGGGACAGGGGGCAATCAGCCCCAGCATTTT. Translating gives CASSSGTGGNQPQHF.

This rearrangement joins TRBV6-5 to TRBJ2-7, with 8 bases matching TRBD2. V was clipped by 4 bases and J by 0 bases; unmatched bases: 5. Per germline, CDR1 MNHEY and CDR2 SVGAGI. CDR3 length equals 15 residues. The CDR3 DNA is TGTGCCAGCAGTTCACAGACTAGCGTCTCCTACGAGCAGTACTTC. It is translated as CASSSQTSVSYEQYF.

The chain carries TRBV6-5 and TRBJ1-4; D gene ambiguous. CDR1 and CDR2 from the germline V gene are MNHEY and SVGAGI. The CDR3 totals 14 residues. The V end was cut by 2 bases, the J end by 7 bases, with 11 bases between. Here the CDR3 reads CASSYGGVGEKLFF. The CDR3 DNA is TGTGCCAGCAGTTACGGCGGGGTTGGTGAAAAACTGTTTTTT.

The J gene is TRBJ2-7, the V gene TRBV7-8; 12 bases line up with TRBD2. The V gene end was trimmed by 5 bases and the J gene end by 1 base; junction bases not matched to a gene: 9. This CDR3 spans 17 amino acids. Germline V gives CDR1 SGHVS, CDR2 FQNEAQ. As DNA, the CDR3 is TGTGCCAGCAGCCTAGGACTAGCGGGATATCAGTCCTACGAGCAGTACTTC. It codes for CASSLGLAGYQSYEQYF.

This clone was counted a single time. This chain connects TRBV21-1 to TRBJ1-1. TRBV21-1 is deemed a pseudogene. The CDR3 totals 14 residues. For the CDR3, the DNA is TGTGCCAGCAGCAGAGGAGGGCGCGGGACTGAAGCTTTCTTT. Translating gives CASSRGGRGTEAFF.

This clone showed up just a few times. V gene TRBV24-1 combines with J gene TRBJ2-2; 8 bases match TRBD2. V dropped 4 bases and J dropped 0; count of bases not matched to a gene: 3. The germline V gene has CDR1 KGHDR and CDR2 SFDVKD. This CDR3 comprises 16 residues. This CDR3 reads CATSEPGGPNTGELFF. Written as DNA, the CDR3 is TGTGCCACCAGTGAACCGGGGGGGCCGAACACCGGGGAGCTGTTTTTT.

The chain combines TRBV29-1 with TRBJ2-7; D is unclear. Deletions cut 6 bases from V and 0 bases from J, with 12 bases between. This CDR3 is built from 13 residues. Germline assignment: CDR1 SQVTM and CDR2 ANQGSEA. CDR3 DNA: TGCAGCGTGTTCGCTAGGAGCTCCTACGAGCAGTACTTC. It is translated as CSVFARSSYEQYF.

The chain has TRBV19 and TRBJ2-1, with 7 bases that match TRBD2. The CDR3 has 14 residues. From germline, CDR1 is LNHDA and CDR2 SQIVND (reference sequence). Trimming cost V 3 bases and J 10 bases; bases outside gene matches: 9. CDR3 in DNA: TGTGCCAGTAGTATGGGGGGAGGGCCAGGGGAGCAGTTCTTC. It yields the protein CASSMGGGPGEQFF.

This rearrangement joins TRBV20-1 to TRBJ1-5; no firm D call. This CDR3 region has 13 residues. Trimming removed 6 bases from V and 0 bases from J, with 9 bases in between. Germline CDR1 DFQATT, CDR2 SNEGSKA (reference sequence). Written as DNA, the CDR3 is TGCAGTGCGAGTCAGGATAGCAATCAGCCCCAGCATTTT. Residues: CSASQDSNQPQHF.

The chain employs TRBV30 and TRBJ2-7; TRBD2 might be the D (6 bases). The CDR3 totals 15 residues. Germline V lookup: CDR1 GTSNPN, CDR2 SVGIG (reference sequence). V dropped 0 bases and J dropped 0 bases, with 12 bases sitting between them. The CDR3 DNA sequence: TGTGCCTGGAGTGTAAGTGCGGGGAGCTCCTACGAGCAGTACTTC. Translated: CAWSVSAGSSYEQYF.

The CDR3 DNA follows: TGTGCCAGCTCACCTAGGGGGCGGACGAGCAATCAGCCCCAGCATTTT. Translated, it gives CASSPRGRTSNQPQHF. The chain carries TRBV18 and TRBJ1-5, with TRBD1 matching over 7 bases. Trimming removed 3 bases from V and 1 base from J; junction bases left unmatched: 6. CDR1 KGHSH and CDR2 LQKENI come from the germline V gene. This CDR3 contains 16 residues. Using reference TRBV18 and TRBJ1-5 for the parts outside the CDR3, the full variable domain is NAGVMQNPRHLVRRRGQEARLRCSPMKGHSHVYWYRQLPEEGLKFMVYLQKENIIDESGMPKERFSAEFPKEGPSILRIQQVVRGDSAAYFCASSPRGRTSNQPQHFGDGTRLSIL.

V and J are TRBV2 and TRBJ2-7, with D maybe TRBD2 (6 bases). This CDR3 has 14 amino acids. The V end was cut by 7 bases, the J end by 6 bases, with 19 bases between. Germline lookup yields CDR1 SNHLY and CDR2 FYNNEI. The CDR3 coding sequence is TGTGCCAGCAATCAGGCGGGATCCCGTATCGAGCAGTACTTC. As protein: CASNQAGSRIEQYF.

With respect to this clone: Different DNA sequences within this sample yield the same CDR3. V and J are TRBV2 and TRBJ1-1; possibly TRBD1 for D (6 bases). V lost 5 bases and J lost 5, with 18 bases in between. The CDR3 runs to 15 residues. Per germline, CDR1 SNHLY and CDR2 FYNNEI. The DNA for the CDR3 is TGTGCCAGCAGTCCAAGGACAGCCGGCGGGACTGAAGCTTTCTTT. It specifies CASSPRTAGGTEAFF.

CDR3 region: CASSAMGLAGGNEQFF. The CDR3 DNA reads TGTGCCAGCAGCGCTATGGGACTAGCGGGAGGGAATGAGCAGTTCTTC. This chain connects TRBV9 to TRBJ2-1; TRBD2 matches 16 bases. The germline V gene encodes CDR1 SGDLS and CDR2 YYNGEE. Trimming removed 3 bases from V and 7 bases from J; junction bases left unmatched: 4. The length of the CDR3 is 16 residues. Full variable domain (outside the CDR3, taken from reference TRBV9 and TRBJ2-1): DSGVTQTPKHLITATGQRVTLRCSPRSGDLSVYWYQQSLDQGLQFLIQYYNGEERAKGNILERFSAQQFPDLHSELNLSSLELGDSALYFCASSAMGLAGGNEQFFGPGTRLTVL.

The genes are TRBV9 and TRBJ2-1, with 7 bases identical to TRBD2. The V gene end was trimmed by 0 bases and the J gene end by 6 bases; junction bases not matched to a gene: 12. Germline CDR1 SGDLS, CDR2 YYNGEE. The CDR3 covers 17 residues. The CDR3 loop is CASSVATGLSPINEQFF. The CDR3 region has the DNA TGTGCCAGCAGCGTAGCTACGGGACTAAGCCCCATCAATGAGCAGTTCTTC. The complete variable domain, with remaining parts taken from reference TRBV9 and TRBJ2-1, reads DSGVTQTPKHLITATGQRVTLRCSPRSGDLSVYWYQQSLDQGLQFLIQYYNGEERAKGNILERFSAQQFPDLHSELNLSSLELGDSALYFCASSVATGLSPINEQFFGPGTRLTVL.

The chain has TRBV19 and TRBJ2-2, with TRBD1 matching 8 bases. V lost 3 bases to trimming and J lost 4 bases; unmatched junction nucleotides: 4. This CDR3 comprises 15 residues. CDR1 is LNHDA, CDR2 SQIVND, per germline (reference sequence). The CDR3 coding sequence is TGTGCCAGTAGTATGGGCAGGGGGCTCACCGGGGAGCTGTTTTTT. Amino acid sequence: CASSMGRGLTGELFF.

Remarks on this clone: The same CDR3 arises from other DNA sequences in this sample as well. This sequence joins TRBV30 and TRBJ1-1; D unresolved. Germline V gene data show CDR1 as GTSNPN and CDR2 as SVGIG (reference sequence). With 3 bases removed from V and 0 bases from J, the gap between germline ends came to 8 bases. This CDR3 has 13 residues. CDR3 in amino acids: CAWSAGLNTEAFF. CDR3 DNA: TGTGCCTGGAGCGCCGGGTTGAACACTGAAGCTTTCTTT.

The chain links TRBV11-2 to TRBJ1-2; no clear D gene. The CDR3 covers 13 residues. Germline CDR1 reads SGHAT; CDR2 reads FQNNGV. Trimming left V 0 bases short and J 11 bases short, with 13 bases between. CDR3 region: CASSLDTGGSYTF. DNA for the CDR3: TGTGCCAGCAGCTTAGATACGGGCGGGAGTTACACCTTC.